This T cell receptor (beta chain) was sequenced in a study of blood T cell repertoires in COVID-19. Study in general: COVID-19 samples from acute and convalescent phases originated in the United States, Italy and Spain. Nucleic acid was either cDNA or gDNA, and it came from T cells, B-cell-depleted T cells, or PBMCs.

CDR1 and CDR2 from the germline V gene are SEHNR and FQNEAQ (reference sequence). Trimming removed 4 bases at V and 7 bases at J, with 10 bases between. The CDR3 is 12 amino acids. Per the original data handling: Amplification of reference gene primers was used by the study to estimate nucleated cell counts. Here immunoSEQ multiplex PCR was the method, and the copy in TCRdb shows in-frame clones only, minus some. The V and J calls and clone size come from that table; D and trimming were worked out from the DNA. This table holds 450,000 to 500,000 clones, approximately 85% found once. This TCR came from a human donor in a cohort sampled during active COVID-19. The chain combines TRBV7-9 with TRBJ1-2; D unclear. The specimen was peripheral blood. In nucleotides, the CDR3 is TGTGCCAGCAGCTCGACGGGTTCTGGCTACACCTTC. This translates into CASSSTGSGYTF.